These T cell receptor beta chains were read from a single sample in a study of cytotoxic CD8 clonotypes in ibrutinib-treated CLL. TCRdb keeps only in-frame clones here, not all; method: immunoSEQ multiplex PCR. The repertoire holds 100,000 or so clones, with roughly 60% as singletons. The specimen comprised PBMCs, sampled after 24 months of ibrutinib treatment. The receptors were sampled from a human donor with chronic lymphocytic leukemia. The CDR3 runs from the conserved cysteine through the conserved F or W. A D gene is named only where the DNA matches it firmly. Not all rows give a size; the values are once, few, many and, for expanded clones, a class.

TRBJ2-7 TRBV21-1 - - CASRAWESYEQYF TGTGCCAGCAGAGCTTGGGAGTCCTACGAGCAGTACTTC
TRBJ1-2 TRBV6-5 TRBD1 - CASSYSRTGNYGYTF TGTGCCAGCAGTTACTCGAGGACAGGGAACTATGGCTACACCTTC
TRBJ1-2 TRBV15 - few CATSRDLEEYGYTF TGTGCCACCAGCAGAGATTTAGAGGAGTATGGCTACACCTTC
TRBJ1-5 TRBV7-8 - few CASSPWGIIQPQHF TGTGCCAGCAGCCCGTGGGGGATCATTCAGCCCCAGCATTTT
TRBJ1-1 TRBV5-1 - - CASSLTGYTEAFF TGCGCCAGCAGCTTGACGGGGTACACTGAAGCTTTCTTT
TRBJ2-7 TRBV6-5 - - CASRPQWISTYEQYF TGTGCCAGCAGACCACAGTGGATCAGTACCTACGAGCAGTACTTC
TRBJ1-6 TRBV5-1 - once CASSWDPLGSYNSPLHF TGCGCCAGCAGCTGGGACCCCCTGGGGTCCTATAATTCACCCCTCCACTTT
TRBJ1-2 TRBV20-1 - many CSARVDTQYPF TGCAGTGCTAGAGTGGACACACAATACCCCTTC
TRBJ2-1 TRBV12-5 - - CASGLEVGGLEQFF TGTGCTAGTGGTTTGGAGGTCGGAGGGCTTGAGCAGTTCTTC
TRBJ1-6 TRBV30 - - CAWSVPGQGSYNSPLHF TGTGCCTGGAGTGTACCGGGTCAGGGCTCCTATAATTCACCCCTCCACTTT
TRBJ2-5 TRBV5-1 - medium-sized CASSSRPGPPPETQYF TGCGCCAGCAGCTCTCGCCCGGGACCTCCCCCGGAGACCCAGTACTTC
TRBJ2-7 TRBV29-1 - - CSVGLGDEQYF TGCAGCGTTGGCTTGGGGGACGAGCAGTACTTC
TRBJ2-3 TRBV6-7 - few CASSLGDTQYF TGTGCCAGCAGCCTAGGTGATACGCAGTATTTT
TRBJ1-2 TRBV25-1 TRBD1 few CASSPRQGGRGYTF TGTGCCAGCAGTCCCCGACAGGGGGGTCGCGGCTACACCTTC
TRBJ1-1 TRBV29-1 TRBD1 - CSVDRGTEAFF TGCAGCGTTGACAGGGGGACTGAAGCTTTCTTT
TRBJ1-4 TRBV30 - - CACTWVGEKLFF TGTGCCTGTACATGGGTCGGTGAAAAACTGTTTTTT
TRBJ1-6 TRBV9 - few CASSADRSKGSPLHF TGTGCCAGCAGCGCCGACCGAAGTAAAGGTTCACCCCTCCACTTT
TRBJ2-1 TRBV30 TRBD2 few CAWSLAGPNEQFF TGTGCCTGGAGCCTAGCGGGGCCCAATGAGCAGTTCTTC
TRBJ2-1 TRBV10-1 - - CASSENAANEQFF TGCGCCAGCAGTGAAAACGCGGCTAATGAGCAGTTCTTC
TRBJ2-7 TRBV5-1 - - CASSFARAGGYEQYF TGCGCCAGCAGCTTTGCGAGGGCCGGAGGGTACGAGCAGTACTTC
TRBJ2-2 TRBV9 - - CASSPRNTGELFF TGTGCCAGCAGCCCCCGGAACACCGGGGAGCTGTTTTTT
TRBJ2-6 TRBV6-6 - - CASSSTDSGANVLTF TGTGCCAGCAGTTCGACAGACTCTGGGGCCAACGTCCTGACTTTC
TRBJ1-2 TRBV6-1 TRBD1 - CASTERTGILFNYGYTF TGTGCCAGCACTGAACGGACAGGGATCTTATTTAACTATGGCTACACCTTC
TRBJ2-7 TRBV7-2 - few CASSLGVGYEQYF TGTGCCAGCAGCTTAGGGGTGGGGTACGAGCAGTACTTC
TRBJ2-1 TRBV9 - - CASSSGPPGLDNEQFF TGTGCCAGCAGCAGTGGGCCTCCCGGGCTCGACAATGAGCAGTTCTTC
TRBJ1-2 TRBV7-2 - - CASSNTLGQSHYTF TGTGCCAGCAGCAATACCCTCGGTCAGAGTCACTACACCTTC
TRBJ2-5 TRBV11-2 - few CASSRQGTGNVETQYF TGTGCCAGCAGCCGTCAGGGAACAGGGAATGTAGAGACCCAGTACTTC
TRBJ2-2 TRBV28 TRBD1 - CASRQGAMNTGELFF TGTGCCAGCAGACAGGGGGCAATGAACACCGGGGAGCTGTTTTTT
TRBJ1-4 TRBV7-2 TRBD1 - CASSPTGGPNEKLFF TGTGCCAGCAGCCCGACAGGGGGACCTAATGAAAAACTGTTTTTT
TRBJ2-7 TRBV28 - once CASSLGTIPYEQYF TGTGCCAGCAGTTTAGGGACAATTCCCTACGAGCAGTACTTC
TRBJ2-7 TRBV28 - few CASSGSRGRSYEQYF TGTGCCAGCAGCGGCTCCAGGGGCCGATCCTACGAGCAGTACTTC
TRBJ2-7 TRBV25-1 TRBD1 few CASGPGTGSYEQYF TGTGCCAGCGGGCCCGGGACAGGGTCCTACGAGCAGTACTTC
TRBJ2-1 TRBV11-2 - - CASSFRPREDNEQFF TGTGCCAGCAGCTTCCGTCCCAGGGAAGACAATGAGCAGTTCTTC
TRBJ1-2 TRBV7-2 - - CASSLAGAPYGYTF TGTGCCAGCAGCTTAGCCGGGGCCCCCTATGGCTACACCTTC
TRBJ2-5 TRBV30 - few CAWSVQGETQYF TGTGCCTGGAGTGTACAAGGGGAGACCCAGTACTTC
TRBJ1-6 TRBV5-1 TRBD1 few CASSLSLQLTGQGSPLHF TGCGCCAGCAGCTTGTCCTTACAATTGACGGGACAGGGATCACCCCTCCACTTT
TRBJ2-3 TRBV7-8 TRBD2 - CASSLGPRGGRPDTQYF TGTGCCAGCAGCTTAGGGCCCCGGGGGGGCCGCCCAGATACGCAGTATTTT
TRBJ2-5 TRBV11-1 - - CASSLGLTGQLEETQYF TGTGCCAGCAGCTTAGGATTAACTGGGCAGCTCGAAGAGACCCAGTACTTC
TRBJ1-6 TRBV7-9 TRBD1 once CASSLSGTASPLHF TGTGCCAGCAGCTTGAGCGGGACAGCCTCACCCCTCCACTTT
TRBJ1-1 TRBV28 - - CASRNRNTEAFF TGTGCCAGCAGAAACAGGAACACTGAAGCTTTCTTT
TRBJ2-5 TRBV5-1 TRBD1 - CASSKQGAGETQYF TGCGCCAGCAGCAAACAGGGGGCGGGTGAGACCCAGTACTTC
TRBJ1-2 TRBV25-1 - many CASSEPFIDSSGYTF TGTGCCAGCAGTGAGCCCTTCATCGACAGTAGCGGCTACACCTTC
TRBJ2-7 TRBV9 TRBD1 - CASSVWDRSREQYF TGTGCCAGCAGCGTATGGGACAGGAGTCGGGAGCAGTACTTC
TRBJ1-1 TRBV2 TRBD1 few CASSKTGDTEAFF TGTGCCAGCAGCAAGACAGGGGACACTGAAGCTTTCTTT
TRBJ1-6 TRBV5-1 TRBD1 - CASSPGQQGSPLHF TGCGCCAGTTCGCCGGGACAGCAGGGATCACCCCTCCACTTT
TRBJ2-7 TRBV7-8 TRBD1 once CASSLGTSGQGSYEQYF TGTGCCAGCAGCTTAGGGACTTCGGGACAGGGCTCATACGAGCAGTACTTC
TRBJ2-5 TRBV25-1 - - CASSDPVVQQGYQETQYF TGTGCCAGCAGTGATCCGGTTGTACAGCAGGGGTACCAAGAGACCCAGTACTTC
TRBJ2-5 TRBV27 - - CASSFWGVETQYF TGTGCCAGCAGTTTCTGGGGGGTAGAGACCCAGTACTTC
TRBJ1-1 TRBV6-5 TRBD1 - CASSPRDRVISEAFF TGTGCCAGCAGCCCCCGGGACAGGGTTATCTCTGAAGCTTTCTTT
TRBJ1-1 TRBV9 - few CASSVGNRRNTEAFF TGTGCCAGCAGCGTTGGAAACAGGAGGAACACTGAAGCTTTCTTT
TRBJ2-5 TRBV18 TRBD2 - CASSRGLAGGSNQETQYF TGTGCCAGCTCTCGCGGACTAGCGGGGGGTAGCAACCAGGAGACCCAGTACTTC
TRBJ2-4 TRBV7-2 - - CASSPSQGRENIQYF TGTGCCAGCAGCCCCTCTCAGGGGAGGGAAAACATTCAGTACTTC
TRBJ2-7 TRBV19 TRBD2 - CASSIASGSYEQYF TGTGCCAGTAGTATAGCTAGCGGTTCCTACGAGCAGTACTTC
TRBJ2-7 TRBV7-2 TRBD1 - CASSFPGQGFYEQYF TGTGCCAGCAGCTTCCCAGGACAGGGATTCTACGAGCAGTACTTC
TRBJ2-2 TRBV28 - - CASSDPPDRITGELFF TGTGCCAGCAGTGACCCCCCGGACAGAATCACCGGGGAGCTGTTTTTT
TRBJ2-7 TRBV6-1 - - CASSQGTLGLEQYF TGTGCCAGCAGCCAAGGGACGCTGGGCCTCGAGCAGTACTTC
TRBJ1-1 TRBV6-5 - few CASGQGKNTEAFF TGTGCCAGTGGGCAGGGAAAGAACACTGAAGCTTTCTTT
TRBJ2-2 TRBV2 - - CASSEASGTNTGELFF TGTGCCAGCAGTGAAGCATCAGGGACCAACACCGGGGAGCTGTTTTTT
TRBJ1-1 TRBV7-2 - - CASSLDTRGAGTEAFF TGTGCCAGCAGCTTAGATACTCGGGGGGCGGGCACTGAAGCTTTCTTT
TRBJ1-5 TRBV2 TRBD1 few CATGQEYNQPQHF TGTGCCACCGGACAGGAGTACAATCAGCCCCAGCATTTT